Listed here are 18 T cell receptor beta chains from one sample, sequenced in a study of human T cells and chemical hapten exposure. From the RACE reads, TCRdb called clonotypes with MiXCR, one entry per CDR3 protein. In the table there are some 350,000 distinct CDR3 sequences, approximately 6.3% of which are singletons. The time point: patch test 1, 2 weeks after DPC sensitization. The treatment was: therapeutic diphenylcyclopropenone sensitization with weekly scalp DPC. The sample consisted of whole blood, taken in connection with sensitization to the hapten diphenylcyclopropenone (DPC). The receptors here all came from a woman aged 18-30 years with alopecia areata. Some clones in this sample may be carry-over from other donors' samples.

This chain joins TRBV7-3 and TRBJ1-3; D not resolved. Germline CDR1 SGHTA, CDR2 FQGTGA. The V and J ends lost 5 bases and 0 bases respectively, with 8 bases between them. This CDR3 has 14 amino acids. This CDR3 reads CASSGGVSGNTIYF. The DNA for the CDR3 is TGTGCCAGCAGCGGAGGCGTCTCTGGAAACACCATATATTTT. The full variable domain, its missing parts supplied by reference TRBV7-3 and TRBJ1-3, is GAGVSQTPSNKVTEKGKYVELRCDPISGHTALYWYRQSLGQGPEFLIYFQGTGAADDSGLPNDRFFAVRPEGSVSTLKIQRTERGDSAVYLCASSGGVSGNTIYFGEGSWLTVV.

This clonotype was seen repeatedly, ten times or more. The CDR3 region is CASSFDRGVEQYF. The DNA of the CDR3 is TGTGCCAGCAGCTTTGACAGGGGGGTCGAGCAGTACTTC. This sequence joins TRBV5-4 and TRBJ2-7; 9 nucleotides line up with TRBD1. There are 13 residues in the CDR3. Germline values: CDR1 SGHNT, CDR2 YYREEE (reference sequence). J was trimmed by 6 bases and V by 2 bases; bases with no gene match: 3.

The chain is built from TRBV12-3 or TRBV12-4 and TRBJ2-3; a possible D gene is TRBD1 (6 bases). V lost 6 bases and J 6 bases, leaving 16 bases between the germline ends. There are 14 residues in the CDR3. The CDR3 DNA follows: TGTGCCAGCAGCCAGGGGTATAGGCGGGATACGCAGTATTTT. Its translation is CASSQGYRRDTQYF.

This clonotype was picked up many times. The gene calls are TRBV7-2 and TRBJ2-7; 10 bases align to TRBD2. Germline V gene sequence: CDR1 SGHTA, CDR2 FQGNSA. The CDR3 is 17 residues long. J lost 4 bases, V lost 6 bases, and 15 bases had no gene match. CDR3 region: CASRLTGLAGATYEQYF. CDR3 coding DNA: TGTGCCAGCAGGCTCACAGGCCTAGCGGGGGCGACTTACGAGCAGTACTTC.

This clonotype was detected only a few times. The chain uses TRBV6-6 and TRBJ1-2; D may be TRBD1 (6 bases). The ends were cut back, 4 bases at V and 5 bases at J, with 17 bases in the middle. The CDR3 runs to 15 residues. In germline, CDR1 is MNHNY, CDR2 SVGAGI (reference sequence). Here the CDR3 reads CASSSRTARGYGYTF. The CDR3 DNA sequence: TGTGCCAGCAGTTCCCGGACAGCCAGGGGTTATGGCTACACCTTC.

The chain has TRBV27 and TRBJ2-7, with D perhaps TRBD1 (5 bases). The V gene lost 4 bases and the J gene lost 7 bases, with 17 bases spanning the gap. Germline V gives CDR1 MNHEY, CDR2 SMNVEV (reference sequence). CDR3 length: 14 residues. DNA for the CDR3: TGTGCCAGCAGTTGGGGCACGGACGCCCGTGAGCAGTACTTC. It yields the protein CASSWGTDAREQYF.

Of note for this clonotype: Because it lacks the conserved phenylalanine or tryptophan at the end, this CDR3 is likely a read error. The rearrangement uses TRBV2 and TRBJ1-2; D not certain. Trimming took 8 bases from V and 1 from J, leaving 8 bases between them. The CDR3 has 12 amino acids. The germline CDR1 and CDR2 sequences are SNHLY and FYNNEI. CDR3 residues: CASVAYNYGYTI. As DNA, the CDR3 is TGTGCCAGCGTAGCCTATAACTATGGCTACACCATC.

A word on this clonotype: A read error may be the cause here, since a much bigger clone is one base away. The rearrangement uses TRBV6-5 and TRBJ2-7, with D uncertain. The CDR3 covers 13 residues. The ends were cut back, 6 bases at V and 6 bases at J, with 15 bases in the middle. The germline gives CDR1 MNHEY, CDR2 SVGAGI. CDR3 sequence (DNA): TGTGCCAGCAGGCCCCCCGTAGGTACCGAGCAGTACTTC. Translated, it gives CASRPPVGTEQYF.

This clonotype was seen a handful of times. The gene calls are TRBV5-5 and TRBJ2-5; possible D gene TRBD1, 5 bases. Germline lookup yields CDR1 SGHKS and CDR2 YYEKEE (reference sequence). The CDR3 spans 14 residues. V lost 0 bases, J lost 3 bases, and 9 bases lay in between. DNA for the CDR3: TGTGCCAGCAGCTTGGCAACAGGAAAAGAGACCCAGTACTTC. Protein product: CASSLATGKETQYF.

The table lists this clonotype with many counts. The rearrangement links TRBV4-1 to TRBJ2-7; D ambiguous. With 0 bases removed from V and 7 bases from J, the gap between germline ends came to 13 bases. Germline V gives CDR1 MGHRA, CDR2 YSYEKL. The CDR3 extends over 14 amino acids. The CDR3 DNA is TGCGCCAGCAGCCAAGAAGTTTCCTTTGGGGAGCAGTACTTC. Amino acid sequence: CASSQEVSFGEQYF.

The gene calls are TRBV6-6 and TRBJ2-1, with TRBD2 matching over 8 bases. Per the germline V gene, CDR1 is MNHNY and CDR2 is SVGAGI (reference sequence). V shed 6 bases, J shed 4 bases, and the junction held 8 bases outside the gene matches. This CDR3 comprises 15 residues. The CDR3 loop is CASSRTSGAYNEQFF. In DNA, the CDR3 is TGTGCCAGCAGCCGAACTAGCGGAGCATACAATGAGCAGTTCTTC.

The chain has TRBV27 and TRBJ2-3, with D unresolved. The germline gives CDR1 MNHEY, CDR2 SMNVEV (reference sequence). The CDR3 has 14 amino acids. The V end lost 5 bases, the J end lost 1 base, and 10 bases lay between the germline ends. This chain's CDR3 is CASSPVLGTDTQYF. The CDR3 DNA reads TGTGCCAGCAGTCCGGTCTTGGGCACAGATACGCAGTATTTT.

V gene TRBV19 combines with J gene TRBJ2-5; 10 positions agree with TRBD2. The ends lost 4 bases at V and 5 bases at J; junction bases unmatched: 7. The germline V gene has CDR1 LNHDA and CDR2 SQIVND (reference sequence). The CDR3 totals 15 residues. CDR3 DNA sequence: TGTGCCAGTAGTAGGGGACTAGCGACGTCGGAGACCCAGTACTTC. It specifies CASSRGLATSETQYF. The variable domain in full, completed from reference TRBV19 and TRBJ2-5, reads DGGITQSPKYLFRKEGQNVTLSCEQNLNHDAMYWYRQDPGQGLRLIYYSQIVNDFQKGDIAEGYSVSREKKESFPLTVTSAQKNPTAFYLCASSRGLATSETQYFGPGTRLLVL.

This clonotype has more than one count but fewer than ten. The V gene is TRBV5-4, the J gene TRBJ1-5; TRBD1 aligns across 8 bases. With 5 bases clipped from V and 8 bases from J, the junction kept 9 bases outside the gene matches. The germline V gene has CDR1 SGHNT and CDR2 YYREEE (reference sequence). This CDR3 has 14 amino acids. CDR3 coding DNA: TGTGCCAGCAGGCGGACAGGGAGTATGGAGCCCCAGCATTTT. This sequence encodes CASRRTGSMEPQHF.

DNA for the CDR3: TGTGCCAGCAGCTTAGGGCCCAGCGGGGGTGGAAAAGAGCAGTACTTC. Translating it yields CASSLGPSGGGKEQYF. V gene TRBV7-2 combines with J gene TRBJ2-7, with TRBD2 matching over 8 bases. V trimming: 1 base; J trimming: 7 bases; junction bases outside the gene matches: 12. The CDR3 spans 16 residues. Germline V CDR1 and CDR2: SGHTA, FQGNSA.

The table lists this clonotype with many counts. The chain employs TRBV12-3 or TRBV12-4 and TRBJ2-1, with D unclear. The V end was cut by 5 bases, the J end by 10 bases, with 12 bases between. The CDR3 totals 12 residues. CDR3 nucleotide sequence: TGTGCCAGCAGTCATCTCGCATACGAGCAGTTCTTC. This translates into CASSHLAYEQFF.

This clonotype was found many times. This chain joins TRBV12-3 or TRBV12-4 and TRBJ2-5, with a possible D match to TRBD2 (6 bases). The CDR3 sequence is 14 residues long. Trimming took off 6 bases at V and 5 bases at J, with 16 bases between the two ends. CDR3 bases: TGTGCCAGCAGCCCTCGGGGGACTGAGGAGACCCAGTACTTC. Translated: CASSPRGTEETQYF.

Note on this clonotype: This may be a read error, as it is one base from a much larger clone. This chain uses TRBV9 with TRBJ2-7; 7 bases fit TRBD2. This CDR3 has 17 residues. V gave up 3 bases and J gave up 1 base; unmatched junction bases: 13. Germline V lookup: CDR1 SGDLS, CDR2 YYNGEE. The CDR3 protein is CASSEGLPGTPSYEQYF. As DNA, the CDR3 is TGTGCCAGCAGCGAGGGACTACCGGGGACCCCATCCTACGAGCAGTACTTC.